The TCR beta chain described here comes from a study of blood T cell repertoires in COVID-19. The overall study: Acute and convalescent COVID-19 samples came from the United States, Italy and Spain.

Libraries were prepared by immunoSEQ multiplex PCR; TCRdb keeps only in-frame clonotypes and omits some of them. The repertoire has around 150,000 clones, 60% to 85% of them found once; the top ten carry around 16%. The V and J ends lost 9 bases and 8 bases, in that order; junction bases with no gene match: 18. CDR3 length equals 15 residues. Per the germline V gene, CDR1 is SGHTA and CDR2 is FQGNSA. This TCR came from a man in his fifties or sixties with acute or convalescent COVID-19. The source material was peripheral blood. The chain couples TRBV7-2 to TRBJ2-7, with 8 bases aligning to TRBD2. CDR3 protein: CASRAAGGVNLKQYF. The CDR3 nucleotides read TGTGCCAGTCGGGCCGCGGGGGGTGTGAATTTAAAGCAGTACTTC.